Below are 22 T cell receptor beta chains sequenced from a single sample in a study of OX40 agonist ivuxolimab in advanced cancers. Generated by immunoSEQ multiplex PCR, the TCRdb table keeps only in-frame clones and is missing some. The repertoire holds about 15,000 clones, with about 75% as singletons. The sample here was CD4+ or CD8+ T cells sorted from blood, taken in a trial of the OX40 agonist ivuxolimab. These receptor sequences come from an adult with an advanced solid tumor such as melanoma, head and neck, liver or kidney cancer.

The chain employs TRBV30 and TRBJ1-4; D possibly corresponds to TRBD1 (5 bases). V shed 1 base and J shed 10 bases, with 22 bases lying between them. CDR1 and CDR2 from the germline V gene are GTSNPN and SVGIG (reference sequence). The CDR3 sequence is 16 residues long. The CDR3 nucleotides read TGTGCCTGGAGTGAGCCCACCGGGGACCAAATGGGAAAACTGTTTTTT. Residues: CAWSEPTGDQMGKLFF. The full variable domain, rest sourced from reference TRBV30 and TRBJ1-4, is SQTIHQWPATLVQPVGSPLSLECTVEGTSNPNLYWYRQAAGRGLQLLFYSVGIGQISSEVPQNLSASRPQDRQFILSSKKLLLSDSGFYLCAWSEPTGDQMGKLFFGSGTQLSVL.

The rearrangement links TRBV5-4 to TRBJ2-5; TRBD1 matches 9 bases. CDR1 is SGHNT, CDR2 YYREEE, per germline (reference sequence). The length of the CDR3 is 14 residues. The V gene end was trimmed by 4 bases and the J gene end by 5 bases; junction bases not matched to a gene: 6. The CDR3 nucleotides are TGTGCCAGCAGCCAGGGACAGGGTTTCGAGACCCAGTACTTC. Amino acid sequence: CASSQGQGFETQYF.

This clone occurred a few times. The V gene is TRBV7-2, the J gene TRBJ2-1, with 7 bases lining up with TRBD1. The V gene end was trimmed by 5 bases and the J gene end by 4 bases; junction bases not matched to a gene: 2. The CDR3 is 13 residues long. The V gene's germline CDR1 is SGHTA and CDR2 FQGNSA. CDR3 in DNA: TGTGCCAGCAGCCGGGACAGATACAATGAGCAGTTCTTC. It yields the protein CASSRDRYNEQFF.

The chain is built from TRBV2 and TRBJ2-1; 10 bases are shared with TRBD1. Trimming removed 1 base from V and 6 bases from J; junction bases left unmatched: 6. The CDR3 is made up of 16 amino acids. From germline, CDR1 is SNHLY and CDR2 FYNNEI. CDR3 nucleotides: TGTGCCAGCAGTGAAGAAGGGACAGGGGATGGCAATGAGCAGTTCTTC. Protein sequence: CASSEEGTGDGNEQFF. Combining the CDR3 with reference TRBV2 and TRBJ2-1 gives the whole variable domain EPEVTQTPSHQVTQMGQEVILRCVPISNHLYFYWYRQILGQKVEFLVSFYNNEISEKSEIFDDQFSVERPDGSNFTLKIRSTKLEDSAMYFCASSEEGTGDGNEQFFGPGTRLTVL.

This sequence joins TRBV29-1 and TRBJ1-5, with D possibly being TRBD1 (6 bases). The length of the CDR3 is 12 residues. Germline assignment: CDR1 SQVTM and CDR2 ANQGSEA. Here the CDR3 DNA reads TGCACCCTCCCAGGGGTAGGTCAGCCCCAGCATTTT. Encoded protein: CTLPGVGQPQHF.

In its sample, this clone was seen a few times. The V call is TRBV7-9, the J call TRBJ2-7; 7 nucleotides align to TRBD2. There are 13 residues in the CDR3. Losses at the gene ends were 6 bases for V and 2 bases for J; bases not matched to a gene: 4. The germline V gene has CDR1 SEHNR and CDR2 FQNEAQ (reference sequence). CDR3: CASRPGGTYEQYF. The CDR3 DNA reads as TGTGCCAGCAGACCGGGGGGAACCTACGAGCAGTACTTC.

The chain is built from TRBV29-1 and TRBJ1-3; D not resolved. V was cut by 4 bases and J by 0 bases, with 10 bases left in between. Germline V gene lookup returns CDR1 SQVTM and CDR2 ANQGSEA. This CDR3 has 14 amino acids. CDR3: CSVVELNSGNTIYF. The CDR3, as DNA: TGCAGCGTTGTCGAGCTTAACTCTGGAAACACCATATATTTT.

This chain uses TRBV9 with TRBJ2-2; TRBD2 matches at 7 bases. The CDR3 runs 16 residues. Germline CDR1 and CDR2: SGDLS and YYNGEE. Losses at the gene ends were 0 bases for V and 4 bases for J; bases not matched to a gene: 6. CDR3 residues: CASSVGGGPVTGELFF. In nucleotides, the CDR3 is TGTGCCAGCAGCGTAGGGGGAGGGCCGGTCACCGGGGAGCTGTTTTTT.

This chain uses TRBV5-5 with TRBJ2-7, with a possible D match to TRBD2 (6 bases). The V gene's germline CDR1 is SGHKS and CDR2 YYEKEE (reference sequence). The CDR3 length is 15 residues. The V and J ends lost 0 bases and 5 bases respectively, with 15 bases between them. CDR3 loop: CASSLVAGGVDEQYF. In DNA form, the CDR3 reads TGTGCCAGCAGCTTGGTGGCAGGAGGGGTCGACGAGCAGTACTTC.

The chain carries TRBV10-3 and TRBJ2-5, with 9 bases that match TRBD2. The CDR3 has 19 amino acids. V dropped 6 bases and J dropped 2; count of bases not matched to a gene: 19. Per the germline V gene, CDR1 is ENHRY and CDR2 is SYGVKD. The CDR3 spells CAISEGPISASGVQETQYF. In nucleotides, the CDR3 is TGTGCCATCAGCGAAGGCCCCATTTCGGCTAGCGGGGTGCAAGAGACCCAGTACTTC.

V is TRBV11-2 and J is TRBJ2-3, with D hard to call. V shed 1 base and J shed 0 bases, with 14 bases lying between them. Germline-derived CDR1 and CDR2 are SGHAT and FQNNGV. This CDR3 spans 17 amino acids. Here the CDR3 DNA reads TGTGCCAGCAGCTTAGTCCACCCGGACGTTAGCACAGATACGCAGTATTTT. Translation gives CASSLVHPDVSTDTQYF.

V gene TRBV11-3 combines with J gene TRBJ2-1; the D is unclear. The CDR3 sequence is 15 residues long. Trimming stripped 1 base from V and 0 bases from J, with 7 bases between. The germline V gene encodes CDR1 SGHNT and CDR2 YENEEA. In DNA, the CDR3 is TGTGCCAGCAGCTTAGGTTCCAGCTCCTACAATGAGCAGTTCTTC. The encoded protein is CASSLGSSSYNEQFF.

The rearrangement joins TRBV28 to TRBJ2-7; D call uncertain. Per germline, CDR1 MDHEN and CDR2 SYDVKM. V was shortened by 6 bases and J by 4 bases, with 7 bases between the two germline ends. The CDR3 length is 11 residues. The CDR3 bases are TGTGCCAGCAGACACAGATACGAGCAGTACTTC. This codes for CASRHRYEQYF.

This clone has more than one count but fewer than ten. The rearrangement joins TRBV30 to TRBJ2-1; D unclear. Germline V gene data show CDR1 as GTSNPN and CDR2 as SVGIG (reference sequence). With 2 bases removed from V and 2 bases from J, the gap between germline ends came to 10 bases. This CDR3 is 14 amino acids long. CDR3 sequence reads: CAWSWGTTYNEQFF. CDR3 sequence (DNA): TGTGCCTGGAGTTGGGGAACAACCTACAATGAGCAGTTCTTC.

V gene TRBV6-6 combines with J gene TRBJ2-7; the match to TRBD2 covers 7 bases. Unmatched junction bases numbered 9, after V lost 6 bases and J lost 1 base. Per the germline V gene, CDR1 is MNHNY and CDR2 is SVGAGI (reference sequence). CDR3 length: 15 residues. The CDR3 bases are TGTGCCAGCAGACCTTCTCTAGCGGAGTCCTACGAGCAGTACTTC. Residues: CASRPSLAESYEQYF.

V is TRBV11-3 and J is TRBJ2-3; 10 bases match TRBD1. The CDR3 has 15 residues. The germline V gene has CDR1 SGHNT and CDR2 YENEEA. V was pared by 5 bases and J by 6 bases, with 8 bases of the junction left unmatched. The CDR3, as DNA: TGTGCCAGCAGCCCGGACAGGGGGAGAGAGGATACGCAGTATTTT. It translates to CASSPDRGREDTQYF. The whole variable domain, filled in from reference TRBV11-3 and TRBJ2-3, reads EAGVVQSPRYKIIEKKQPVAFWCNPISGHNTLYWYLQNLGQGPELLIRYENEEAVDDSQLPKDRFSAERLKGVDSTLKIQPAELGDSAVYLCASSPDRGREDTQYFGPGTRLTVL.

The chain combines TRBV2 with TRBJ2-3, with D possibly being TRBD2 (5 bases). CDR1 is SNHLY, CDR2 FYNNEI, per germline. There are 12 residues in the CDR3. Trimming took 4 bases from V and 5 from J, leaving 7 bases between them. As DNA, the CDR3 is TGTGCCAGCAGTGGGGAGTTAGATACGCAGTATTTT. Its translation: CASSGELDTQYF.

The chain employs TRBV15 and TRBJ1-1; TRBD1 matches 9 bases. This CDR3 comprises 12 residues. V gave up 8 bases and J gave up 3 bases; unmatched junction bases: 1. Germline assignment: CDR1 LNHNV and CDR2 YYDKDF (reference sequence). In DNA, the CDR3 is TGTGCCACCCGGGACAGGGACACTGAAGCTTTCTTT. This encodes CATRDRDTEAFF.

This clone came up a few times. The CDR3 loop is CASSMTSGTSGGAQYF. CDR3 nucleotide sequence: TGTGCCAGCAGCATGACTTCCGGGACTAGCGGTGGGGCCCAGTACTTC. The chain uses TRBV9 and TRBJ2-5; TRBD2 agrees at 11 bases. This CDR3 has 16 residues. Per germline, CDR1 SGDLS and CDR2 YYNGEE. Trimming removed 4 bases from V and 9 bases from J; junction bases left unmatched: 14.

CDR3 sequence reads: CASSQWATYTDTQYF. The DNA for the CDR3 is TGTGCCAGCAGCCAATGGGCCACCTACACAGATACGCAGTATTTT. The chain joins TRBV14 to TRBJ2-3; no clear D gene. The CDR3 sequence is 15 residues long. Trimming shortened V by 2 bases and J by 2 bases, and 11 bases separated the two germline ends. Germline assignment: CDR1 SGHDN and CDR2 FVKESK.

V is TRBV2 and J is TRBJ2-7, with 10 bases identical to TRBD1. The junction had 6 bases not matched to a gene; V was cut back by 5 bases and J by 2 bases. The CDR3 totals 15 residues. Germline V CDR1 and CDR2: SNHLY, FYNNEI. CDR3 coding DNA: TGTGCCAGCAGTTCCCCAGGGACAGGGGCCTACGAGCAGTACTTC. Its protein product is CASSSPGTGAYEQYF. The full variable domain, rest sourced from reference TRBV2 and TRBJ2-7, is EPEVTQTPSHQVTQMGQEVILRCVPISNHLYFYWYRQILGQKVEFLVSFYNNEISEKSEIFDDQFSVERPDGSNFTLKIRSTKLEDSAMYFCASSSPGTGAYEQYFGPGTRLTVT.

The gene calls are TRBV6-1 and TRBJ2-1; 7 bases align to TRBD2. Germline V CDR1 and CDR2: MNHNS, SASEGT. V lost 2 bases, J lost 2 bases, and 6 bases stayed unmatched. The CDR3 has 16 residues. In DNA form, the CDR3 reads TGTGCCAGCAGTGAACGCTACGCGGGAGCCTACAATGAGCAGTTCTTC. Protein product: CASSERYAGAYNEQFF.